Described below is a single TCR beta chain sequence and its context. Its specificity is unknown. The data were obtained in a study of cytomegalovirus exposure and HLA in healthy donors. The wider study: For the 300 to 450 genotyped donors, over 80% fell within the Caucasian-associated ancestry cluster. Broader study findings: DRB1 had the most TCR associations and HLA-C the fewest, a later analysis found, with rates varying by HLA locus. Generally TCR sequences proved uncommon, though certain public TCRs appeared in numerous donors.

Germline lookup yields CDR1 SGHTA and CDR2 FQGNSA. The CDR3 consists of 14 residues. Trimming stripped 4 bases from V and 2 bases from J, with 8 bases between. The PCR employed 60 Vbeta primers together with 13 Jbeta primers. Libraries were prepared by immunoSEQ multiplex PCR; TCRdb keeps only in-frame clonotypes and omits some of them. The sample consists of about 110,000 clones, 65% to 75% of them appearing once. The sequencing sample was made of PBMCs. The chain has TRBV7-2 and TRBJ2-2, with D maybe TRBD1 (5 bases). The clonotype was recovered from a woman aged 40 to 50 in good health and CMV-seropositive. This CDR3 is CASSWGLNTGELFF. CDR3 DNA: TGTGCCAGCAGCTGGGGCCTCAACACCGGGGAGCTGTTTTTT.